A single sample is the source of the 32 T cell receptor beta chains below, sequenced in a study of OX40 agonist ivuxolimab in advanced cancers. TCRdb's copy holds only in-frame clones and misses some; the assay was immunoSEQ multiplex PCR. The repertoire has 100,000 or so clones, approximately 80% of them found once; the top ten carry around 5%. This sample comprised CD4+ or CD8+ T cells sorted from blood, obtained in a trial of the OX40 agonist ivuxolimab. The origin of the receptors is an adult with an advanced solid tumor such as melanoma, head and neck, liver or kidney cancer.

The chain uses TRBV4-2 and TRBJ2-3, with TRBD2 matching over 8 bases. Unmatched junction bases numbered 7, after V lost 0 bases and J lost 2 bases. The V gene's germline CDR1 is LGHNA and CDR2 YNFKEQ. This CDR3 spans 17 amino acids. This chain's CDR3 is CASSQELSGGNTDTQYF. The DNA for the CDR3 is TGTGCCAGCAGCCAAGAGTTGAGCGGGGGTAACACAGATACGCAGTATTTT.

V usage is TRBV6-5 and J usage is TRBJ1-1; no firm D call. Trimming pared 5 bases from V and 5 bases from J, leaving 12 bases between. The CDR3 sequence is 13 residues long. Germline V gene sequence: CDR1 MNHEY, CDR2 SVGAGI. CDR3 nucleotides: TGTGCCAGCAGTGCCTCCCTGGGTACTGAAGCTTTCTTT. This sequence encodes CASSASLGTEAFF.

The gene calls are TRBV10-2 and TRBJ2-7; 12 bases align to TRBD2. This CDR3 has 16 amino acids. The J segment lost 0 bases and the V segment lost 4 bases, leaving 4 bases of the junction unmatched. Germline V gene lookup returns CDR1 WSHSY and CDR2 SAAADI. The CDR3 DNA reads as TGCGCCAGCAGTGGGACTAGCGGGACTATCTCCTACGAGCAGTACTTC. This sequence encodes CASSGTSGTISYEQYF.

V is TRBV9 and J is TRBJ2-1; TRBD2 matches 16 bases. The CDR3 contains 17 residues. V was pared by 0 bases and J by 11 bases, with 8 bases of the junction left unmatched. CDR1 SGDLS and CDR2 YYNGEE come from the germline V gene. DNA of the CDR3: TGTGCCAGCAGCGTAGCCCGTTTGGGACTAGCGGGAGGGAAGCAGTTCTTC. Translation: CASSVARLGLAGGKQFF.

In its sample, this clone was seen a few times. This chain uses TRBV19 with TRBJ1-2; 7 nucleotides agree with TRBD1. J gave up 0 bases and V 7 bases, and 11 bases lay outside the gene matches. Germline V gene lookup returns CDR1 LNHDA and CDR2 SQIVND (reference sequence). This CDR3 contains 16 residues. The CDR3 DNA reads TGTGCCAGTACGACGACAGGGACTAAGGCTAACTATGGCTACACCTTC. Translated: CASTTTGTKANYGYTF.

This sequence joins TRBV25-1 and TRBJ2-3; no firm D call. Trimming shortened V by 7 bases and J by 1 base, and 15 bases separated the two germline ends. CDR3 length equals 15 residues. The germline gives CDR1 MGHDK, CDR2 SYGVNS. The CDR3 here is CASTGEWLCTDTQYF. The CDR3 DNA sequence: TGTGCCAGCACGGGTGAATGGCTTTGCACAGATACGCAGTATTTT.

The chain links TRBV19 to TRBJ2-6, with D unresolved. Germline loops: CDR1 LNHDA, CDR2 SQIVND (reference sequence). Between the trimmed V and J ends, which lost 4 bases and 0 bases, there was a span of 13 bases. This CDR3 is built from 17 residues. The CDR3, as DNA: TGTGCCAGTAGTACAGATCGACGGATCTCTGGGGCCAACGTCCTGACTTTC. Translating it yields CASSTDRRISGANVLTF.

This chain uses TRBV30 with TRBJ1-1; D is undetermined. Germline loops: CDR1 GTSNPN, CDR2 SVGIG (reference sequence). The CDR3 runs 10 residues. V was shortened by 0 bases and J by 7 bases, with 3 bases between the two germline ends. The CDR3 DNA reads as TGTGCCTGGAGTGTAAATGAAGCTTTCTTT. Translation: CAWSVNEAFF.

The chain couples TRBV5-6 to TRBJ2-5; D gene ambiguous. Germline-derived CDR1 and CDR2 are SGHDT and YYEEEE. Trimming removed 2 bases at V and 5 bases at J, with 13 bases between. CDR3 length: 14 residues. CDR3: CASSFDIGWETQYF. Written as DNA, the CDR3 is TGTGCCAGCAGCTTTGATATCGGGTGGGAGACCCAGTACTTC.

The CDR3 bases are TGTGCCAGCAGCACTGGACTAGCGGGGCACCCAGATACGCAGTATTTT. This sequence encodes CASSTGLAGHPDTQYF. The chain is built from TRBV9 and TRBJ2-3; TRBD2 agrees at 12 bases. CDR1 is SGDLS, CDR2 YYNGEE, per germline. This CDR3 region has 16 residues. V was clipped by 4 bases and J by 4 bases; unmatched bases: 7.

DNA for the CDR3: TGTGCCAGCAGCTTACAAACTAGCGGGGGGGGTGAGCAGTTCTTC. Translating it yields CASSLQTSGGGEQFF. This chain uses TRBV7-2 with TRBJ2-1, with 13 bases matching TRBD2. The germline V gene has CDR1 SGHTA and CDR2 FQGNSA. The V gene end was trimmed by 2 bases and the J gene end by 9 bases; junction bases not matched to a gene: 4. This CDR3 has 15 amino acids.

The V call is TRBV15, the J call TRBJ2-5; 8 bases align to TRBD1. V gave up 0 bases and J gave up 0 bases; unmatched junction bases: 6. Germline-derived CDR1 and CDR2 are LNHNV and YYDKDF (reference sequence). This CDR3 contains 17 residues. This CDR3 reads CATSRDWTGTYQETQYF. The CDR3 region has the DNA TGTGCCACCAGCAGAGATTGGACAGGGACGTACCAAGAGACCCAGTACTTC.

V and J are TRBV7-2 and TRBJ2-7; D unresolved. Trimming shortened V by 1 base and J by 2 bases, and 6 bases separated the two germline ends. The CDR3 contains 13 residues. Germline V gene lookup returns CDR1 SGHTA and CDR2 FQGNSA. CDR3 bases: TGTGCCAGCAGCTTAGGATTTACCTACGAGCAGTACTTC. Protein: CASSLGFTYEQYF.

This clone has a single count. This rearrangement joins TRBV6-1 to TRBJ1-2; D is perhaps TRBD1 (5 bases). V was cut by 1 base and J by 4 bases, with 7 bases left in between. There are 13 residues in the CDR3. Germline lookup yields CDR1 MNHNS and CDR2 SASEGT. The chain's CDR3 is CASSEDRSYGYTF. CDR3 nucleotide sequence: TGTGCCAGCAGTGAAGACAGGTCCTATGGCTACACCTTC.

This chain joins TRBV27 and TRBJ2-7, with 10 nucleotides matching TRBD1. Looked up from germline, CDR1 is MNHEY and CDR2 is SMNVEV (reference sequence). The CDR3 runs 15 residues. After removal of 3 bases from V and 2 bases from J, the junction contained 4 bases not matched to a gene. CDR3 loop: CASSLGQGQAYEQYF. The CDR3 DNA sequence: TGTGCCAGCAGTTTGGGACAGGGGCAAGCCTACGAGCAGTACTTC.

J is TRBJ2-7 and V is TRBV27, with TRBD2 identical over 9 bases. The V gene end was trimmed by 2 bases and the J gene end by 4 bases; junction bases not matched to a gene: 3. CDR1 and CDR2 (germline): MNHEY, SMNVEV (reference sequence). This CDR3 has 14 amino acids. CDR3 region: CASSLSLAGYEQYF. Here the CDR3 DNA reads TGTGCCAGCAGTTTAAGCCTAGCGGGATACGAGCAGTACTTC.

The chain employs TRBV30 and TRBJ1-2, with D maybe TRBD1 (6 bases). V lost 5 bases and J lost 6, with 13 bases in between. Germline CDR1 and CDR2: GTSNPN and SVGIG (reference sequence). The CDR3 is 12 amino acids. CDR3 nucleotides: TGTGCCTGGGAGGGGGGGACCCATGGCTACACCTTC. It codes for CAWEGGTHGYTF.

This chain uses TRBV11-3 with TRBJ2-1; D perhaps matches TRBD2 (6 bases). Per germline, CDR1 SGHNT and CDR2 YENEEA. The length of the CDR3 is 14 residues. V was clipped by 2 bases and J by 10 bases, with 15 bases between them. CDR3 residues: CASSLSLAGGEQFF. The DNA for the CDR3 is TGTGCCAGCAGCTTATCACTAGCTGGGGGGGAGCAGTTCTTC.

The chain combines TRBV6-1 with TRBJ1-2; 7 bases agree with TRBD1. The V and J ends lost 5 bases and 3 bases, in that order; junction bases with no gene match: 9. There are 15 residues in the CDR3. CDR1 is MNHNS, CDR2 SASEGT, per germline. The CDR3 protein is CASSNRDSEHYGYTF. The CDR3 DNA sequence: TGTGCCAGCAGTAACCGGGACAGTGAGCACTATGGCTACACCTTC.

This clone has only one observation. The chain has TRBV10-3 and TRBJ1-2; 9 bases agree with TRBD1. CDR3 length: 15 residues. Germline values: CDR1 ENHRY, CDR2 SYGVKD. Germline trimming cut 4 bases from V and 4 bases from J; bases unmatched to any gene: 7. Here the CDR3 reads CAISGGDREVYGYTF. The CDR3 DNA follows: TGTGCCATCAGTGGGGGGGACAGGGAGGTCTATGGCTACACCTTC.

The chain uses TRBV7-2 and TRBJ1-1; D might be TRBD1 (6 bases). V was trimmed by 1 base and J by 7 bases, leaving 10 bases between them. The CDR3 spans 13 residues. CDR1 SGHTA and CDR2 FQGNSA come from the germline V gene. CDR3 in amino acids: CASSLEGGIEAFF. CDR3 nucleotide sequence: TGTGCCAGCAGCTTAGAGGGGGGGATTGAAGCTTTCTTT.

The chain has TRBV5-1 and TRBJ1-4, with D possibly being TRBD1 (6 bases). Trimming pared 0 bases from V and 3 bases from J, leaving 9 bases between. This CDR3 region has 15 residues. Germline V gene sequence: CDR1 SGHRS, CDR2 YFSETQ. CDR3 sequence: CASSLVGGPNEKLFF. CDR3 nucleotides: TGCGCCAGCAGCTTGGTGGGGGGGCCTAATGAAAAACTGTTTTTT.

The chain has TRBV5-5 and TRBJ2-7, with a tentative D call TRBD1 (6 bases). V lost 4 bases to trimming and J lost 3 bases, with 11 bases between them. The CDR3 runs to 13 residues. From germline, CDR1 is SGHKS and CDR2 YYEKEE (reference sequence). The CDR3 reads CASSRDTNYEQYF. In nucleotides, the CDR3 is TGTGCCAGCAGCCGGGACACCAACTACGAGCAGTACTTC. The variable domain in full, with the rest retrieved from reference TRBV5-5 and TRBJ2-7, is DAGVTQSPTHLIKTRGQQVTLRCSPISGHKSVSWYQQVLGQGPQFIFQYYEKEERGRGNFPDRFSARQFPNYSSELNVNALLLGDSALYLCASSRDTNYEQYFGPGTRLTVT.

This chain joins TRBV5-1 and TRBJ2-1; the D is unclear. Germline CDR1 SGHRS, CDR2 YFSETQ. The V and J ends lost 8 bases and 3 bases respectively, with 6 bases between them. There are 11 residues in the CDR3. The CDR3 region has the DNA TGCGCCAGTACCCTCTACAATGAGCAGTTCTTC. Translation gives CASTLYNEQFF.

The V gene is TRBV5-4, the J gene TRBJ2-1, with D possibly being TRBD2 (5 bases). With 1 base removed from V and 4 bases from J, the gap between germline ends came to 15 bases. The CDR3 has 16 residues. CDR1 and CDR2 from the germline V gene are SGHNT and YYREEE (reference sequence). The CDR3 nucleotides read TGTGCCAGCAGCTTGTCAGCGAGCGGACTTTACAATGAGCAGTTCTTC. It translates to CASSLSASGLYNEQFF.

The V gene is TRBV27, the J gene TRBJ2-1, with 15 bases identical to TRBD2. The CDR3 is 16 residues long. Trimming removed 3 bases from V and 6 bases from J; junction bases left unmatched: 3. Germline assignment: CDR1 MNHEY and CDR2 SMNVEV (reference sequence). CDR3 sequence reads: CASSFLGLAGGNEQFF. The CDR3, as DNA: TGTGCCAGCAGTTTTTTGGGACTAGCGGGAGGCAATGAGCAGTTCTTC.

The rearrangement links TRBV11-2 to TRBJ2-5; 8 positions agree with TRBD2. Trimming removed 4 bases from V and 9 bases from J; junction bases left unmatched: 7. The CDR3 extends over 13 amino acids. Germline V gives CDR1 SGHAT, CDR2 FQNNGV. CDR3: CASSSSGPPAQYF. DNA for the CDR3: TGTGCCAGCAGCTCTAGCGGGCCCCCGGCCCAGTACTTC.

This clone was detected a few times. The chain links TRBV21-1 to TRBJ2-5; the tabulated D call, TRBD2, remains unverified against the DNA. TRBV21-1 is deemed a pseudogene. The CDR3 length is 16 residues. CDR3 sequence reads: CASSRGASGSGKTQYF. In DNA form, the CDR3 reads TGTGCCAGCAGCAGGGGAGCTAGCGGGAGTGGGAAGACCCAGTACTTC.

DNA for the CDR3: TGTGCCAGTAGTATTCCCTACGGAGCCCCCCCTGAGCAGTTCTTC. This gives the protein CASSIPYGAPPEQFF. V and J are TRBV19 and TRBJ2-1; unclear D gene. Germline CDR1 is LNHDA and CDR2 is SQIVND (reference sequence). Trimming took 3 bases from V and 9 from J, leaving 18 bases between them. There are 15 residues in the CDR3.

The genes are TRBV6-5 and TRBJ2-2, with a possible D match to TRBD2 (5 bases). The V gene lost 6 bases and the J gene lost 7 bases, with 9 bases spanning the gap. This CDR3 region has 12 residues. CDR1 is MNHEY, CDR2 SVGAGI, per germline. The CDR3 reads CASRASLGELFF. Here the CDR3 DNA reads TGTGCCAGCAGAGCTAGCCTCGGGGAGCTGTTTTTT.

V usage is TRBV5-1 and J usage is TRBJ1-1; TRBD1 is a possible D gene (6 bases). V was trimmed by 0 bases and J by 1 base, leaving 13 bases between them. The CDR3 covers 16 residues. The germline V gene encodes CDR1 SGHRS and CDR2 YFSETQ. CDR3 protein: CASSLGHGGPNTEAFF. CDR3 nucleotides: TGCGCCAGCAGCTTGGGGCACGGGGGGCCGAACACTGAAGCTTTCTTT.

This chain links TRBV5-1 with TRBJ2-7; 7 nucleotides line up with TRBD2. Trimming at V came to 0 bases and at J to 2 bases, leaving 5 bases not matched to a gene. From germline, CDR1 is SGHRS and CDR2 YFSETQ. The CDR3 is 15 residues long. The CDR3 nucleotides are TGCGCCAGCAGCTTGGGGGAGGGGATAACCTACGAGCAGTACTTC. This gives the protein CASSLGEGITYEQYF.